One sample yielded the 21 T cell receptor beta chains listed below, sequenced in a study of blood T cell repertoires in COVID-19. Sequencing was performed with immunoSEQ multiplex PCR; in TCRdb, only in-frame clones are kept and a portion is missing. The sample yields just under 150,000 clones, 70% to 90% seen once. The sequenced material came from peripheral blood. The receptors shown here come from a human donor with acute or convalescent COVID-19. The donor label of this sample is uncertain.

The chain carries TRBV9 and TRBJ1-1; weak D call: TRBD1 (6 bases). V was pared by 4 bases and J by 0 bases, with 13 bases between. Germline CDR1 is SGDLS and CDR2 is YYNGEE. The CDR3 is 15 amino acids. CDR3 sequence (DNA): TGTGCCAGCAGCCCTTGGGCAGGGGTGAACACTGAAGCTTTCTTT. The encoded protein is CASSPWAGVNTEAFF.

In nucleotides, the CDR3 is TGTGCCAGCAGTGTTACCGGAGATGGTCCTGGAAACACCATATATTTT. Encoded protein: CASSVTGDGPGNTIYF. The V gene is TRBV6-1, the J gene TRBJ1-3, with D uncertain. This CDR3 contains 16 residues. V lost 4 bases and J 2 bases, leaving 15 bases between the germline ends. CDR1 and CDR2 from the germline V gene are MNHNS and SASEGT.

This chain uses TRBV27 with TRBJ1-6, with 7 bases that match TRBD1. The CDR3 is made up of 15 amino acids. Germline CDR1 MNHEY, CDR2 SMNVEV (reference sequence). Trimming cost V 8 bases and J 10 bases; bases outside gene matches: 14. CDR3 DNA sequence: TGTGCCAGCGGGCTGACAGGGACTGGTGTGTCACCCCTCCACTTT. It translates to CASGLTGTGVSPLHF.

This clone was counted a single time. The chain joins TRBV5-1 to TRBJ1-4, with TRBD1 as a possible D gene (6 bases). V lost 4 bases and J lost 5, with 12 bases in between. Per germline, CDR1 SGHRS and CDR2 YFSETQ. CDR3 size: 14 residues. The CDR3 nucleotides read TGCGCCAGCAGCCAGGGGACCTCCAATGAAAAACTGTTTTTT. Translation gives CASSQGTSNEKLFF. The full variable domain, in which reference TRBV5-1 and TRBJ1-4 provide the parts outside the CDR3, is KAGVTQTPRYLIKTRGQQVTLSCSPISGHRSVSWYQQTPGQGLQFLFEYFSETQRNKGNFPGRFSGRQFSNSRSEMNVSTLELGDSALYLCASSQGTSNEKLFFGSGTQLSVL.

This clone came up once. The chain uses TRBV5-1 and TRBJ1-6, with a weak D call TRBD1 (5 bases). This CDR3 has 14 amino acids. Germline CDR1 SGHRS, CDR2 YFSETQ. The V and J ends lost 4 bases and 8 bases respectively, with 13 bases between them. CDR3 protein: CASSPMQGDSPLHF. The CDR3 bases are TGCGCCAGCAGCCCCATGCAAGGGGATTCACCCCTCCACTTT.

As DNA, the CDR3 is TGTGCCAGCAGTCCGGCAGGGGGCGCTGGCTATGGCTACACCTTC. Translating it yields CASSPAGGAGYGYTF. The chain is built from TRBV6-2 or TRBV6-3 and TRBJ1-2; TRBD1 matches at 8 bases. This CDR3 contains 15 residues. The junction had 9 bases not matched to a gene; V was cut back by 5 bases and J by 4 bases. Germline loops: CDR1 MNHEY, CDR2 SVGEGT.

The V call is TRBV12-3 or TRBV12-4, the J call TRBJ1-2; a weak D match, TRBD1 (5 bases). The CDR3 is 13 residues long. Trimming shortened V by 5 bases and J by 8 bases, and 15 bases separated the two germline ends. The CDR3 nucleotides are TGTGCCAGCAGTACTTCCGGGGGGGAGGGCTACACCTTC. Protein sequence: CASSTSGGEGYTF.

The rearrangement links TRBV9 to TRBJ2-6; D might be TRBD2 (5 bases). The CDR3 runs 19 residues. Trimming cost V 3 bases and J 0 bases, with 19 bases left between them. Germline V gene data show CDR1 as SGDLS and CDR2 as YYNGEE. CDR3 amino acids: CASSETATGWGSGANVLTF. In nucleotides, the CDR3 is TGTGCCAGCAGCGAAACTGCGACGGGGTGGGGCTCTGGGGCCAACGTCCTGACTTTC.

The chain links TRBV6-5 to TRBJ1-2; D is unclear. The germline gives CDR1 MNHEY, CDR2 SVGAGI. This CDR3 comprises 16 residues. V lost 4 bases to trimming and J lost 0 bases, with 15 bases between them. CDR3 region: CASSSSLETSNYGYTF. DNA for the CDR3: TGTGCCAGCAGTTCGTCGTTGGAGACCTCTAACTATGGCTACACCTTC.

The sample holds a few counts of this clone. The chain is built from TRBV5-6 and TRBJ1-5; 9 bases are a match to TRBD1. Trimming cost V 4 bases and J 3 bases; bases outside gene matches: 8. The CDR3 runs 16 residues. Germline V gives CDR1 SGHDT, CDR2 YYEEEE. The CDR3 region is CASSHRRDRDNQPQHF. The CDR3 nucleotides read TGTGCCAGCAGCCACCGTCGGGACAGGGACAATCAGCCCCAGCATTTT.

V and J are TRBV6-2 or TRBV6-3 and TRBJ2-3, with 8 bases that match TRBD2. The V and J ends lost 2 bases and 6 bases, in that order; junction bases with no gene match: 13. The CDR3 sequence is 17 residues long. From germline, CDR1 is MNHEY and CDR2 SVGEGT. CDR3 amino acids: CASSYSVAGGLLDTQYF. CDR3 in DNA: TGTGCCAGCAGTTACAGCGTTGCGGGAGGTTTATTGGATACGCAGTATTTT.

As concerns this clone: The junction does not match germline at one end; this may be a read error. This sequence joins TRBV29-1 and TRBJ1-4; a weak D match, TRBD1 (6 bases). The CDR3 covers 11 residues. Germline V CDR1 and CDR2: SQVTM, ANQGSEA. CDR3 sequence reads: CSVDDGGSRHW. CDR3 bases: TGCAGCGTTGATGATGGGGGCAGCCGACATTGG.

The chain joins TRBV18 to TRBJ2-2, with 7 bases identical to TRBD1. V lost 3 bases, J lost 4 bases, and 2 bases stayed unmatched. The CDR3 has 14 amino acids. The germline V gene has CDR1 KGHSH and CDR2 LQKENI. The CDR3 coding sequence is TGTGCCAGCTCACCGGGACAGTTCACCGGGGAGCTGTTTTTT. This sequence encodes CASSPGQFTGELFF.

This clone was observed a handful of times. V is TRBV5-4 and J is TRBJ1-6, with 12 nucleotides matching TRBD1. The CDR3 runs 20 residues. CDR1 and CDR2 from the germline V gene are SGHNT and YYREEE (reference sequence). J gave up 7 bases and V 4 bases, and 18 bases lay outside the gene matches. CDR3 residues: CASSGTGGRNHIVRNSPLHF. The CDR3, as DNA: TGTGCCAGCAGCGGGACAGGGGGCCGCAACCATATCGTCCGGAATTCACCCCTCCACTTT.

The chain uses TRBV6-1 and TRBJ1-6; 8 bases align to TRBD1. CDR3 length: 16 residues. The junction had 5 bases not matched to a gene; V was cut back by 0 bases and J by 7 bases. Germline assignment: CDR1 MNHNS and CDR2 SASEGT. CDR3 protein: CASSEALRQGNSPLHF. In DNA, the CDR3 is TGTGCCAGCAGTGAAGCGCTTCGACAGGGGAATTCACCCCTCCACTTT.

The chain couples TRBV15 to TRBJ1-1, with a tentative D call TRBD1 (5 bases). V lost 6 bases to trimming and J lost 2 bases, with 16 bases between them. Germline V gene data show CDR1 as LNHNV and CDR2 as YYDKDF (reference sequence). The CDR3 consists of 15 residues. In DNA, the CDR3 is TGTGCCACCAGTAGGGGCCAGGTCGGAAACACTGAAGCTTTCTTT. As protein: CATSRGQVGNTEAFF. The whole variable domain, remainder taken from reference TRBV15 and TRBJ1-1, is DAMVIQNPRYQVTQFGKPVTLSCSQTLNHNVMYWYQQKSSQAPKLLFHYYDKDFNNEADTPDNFQSRRPNTSFCFLDIRSPGLGDTAMYLCATSRGQVGNTEAFFGQGTRLTVV.

The V call is TRBV29-1, the J call TRBJ2-2, with D possibly being TRBD2 (7 bases). Germline loops: CDR1 SQVTM, CDR2 ANQGSEA. V gave up 4 bases and J gave up 5 bases, with 20 bases separating them. The CDR3 sequence is 16 residues long. CDR3 residues: CSVGRGAQDQTGELFF. The CDR3 DNA is TGCAGCGTTGGTCGGGGGGCGCAAGATCAAACCGGGGAGCTGTTTTTT.

The chain combines TRBV7-2 with TRBJ2-1, with 11 bases aligning to TRBD2. The CDR3 covers 18 residues. With V trimmed by 2 bases and J by 2 bases, 8 bases remained unmatched. The germline V gene has CDR1 SGHTA and CDR2 FQGNSA. The CDR3 loop reads CASSLIPSGGLTYNEQFF. The DNA for the CDR3 is TGTGCCAGCAGCTTAATACCTAGCGGGGGGCTTACCTACAATGAGCAGTTCTTC.

This chain uses TRBV10-3 with TRBJ2-7; 7 nucleotides match TRBD1. Germline trimming cut 2 bases from V and 6 bases from J; bases unmatched to any gene: 10. Germline V gives CDR1 ENHRY, CDR2 SYGVKD. The CDR3 has 15 residues. DNA of the CDR3: TGTGCCATCAGTGAGAAATCGGTCAGGGGGATCGAGCAGTACGTC. It translates to CAISEKSVRGIEQYV.

This chain joins TRBV19 and TRBJ2-2; D gene uncertain. V lost 10 bases, J lost 5 bases, and 8 bases lay in between. This CDR3 has 11 residues. From germline, CDR1 is LNHDA and CDR2 SQIVND (reference sequence). The CDR3 nucleotides are TGTGCCACAGACGGGACCGGGGAGCTGTTTTTT. Translated, it gives CATDGTGELFF.

This clone was detected only a few times. The chain is built from TRBV28 and TRBJ1-2; D perhaps matches TRBD1 (5 bases). Germline CDR1 and CDR2: MDHEN and SYDVKM. Trimming left V 3 bases short and J 5 bases short, with 13 bases between. There are 14 residues in the CDR3. The CDR3 DNA reads as TGTGCCAGCAGTTTTGGGGGGTCATCATATGGCTACACCTTC. This codes for CASSFGGSSYGYTF.